This T cell receptor beta chain emerged from a study of T cell changes during pregnancy in multiple sclerosis. The table came from immunoSEQ multiplex PCR; TCRdb's copy has only in-frame clones and leaves some out. This sample has over 45,000 clones, with about 94% found just once. The germline V gene encodes CDR1 LGHNA and CDR2 YSLEER. The CDR3 extends over 15 amino acids. V shed 6 bases and J 3 bases; nucleotides not matched to a gene: 8. The material sequenced was peripheral blood, taken in the third trimester of pregnancy. The clonotype was recovered from a female donor in good health, enrolled as a control in a pregnancy study. The gene calls are TRBV4-3 and TRBJ1-1; the match to TRBD1 covers 9 bases. In DNA, the CDR3 is TGCGCCAGCAGTTTAGGGACAGGGAGGGACACTGAAGCTTTCTTT. Its translation is CASSLGTGRDTEAFF.